The 30 T cell receptor beta chains in this list originate from one sample, sequenced in a study of shared clonotypes between healthy human individuals. TCRdb's copy holds only in-frame clones and misses some; the assay was immunoSEQ multiplex PCR. The table includes roughly 530,000 clones, less than 96% detected once. Sequencing input: naive CD4+ T cells sorted from blood. Indicated subset: CD45RA+ positively selected. These receptors were obtained from a woman under 40 in good health.

The gene calls are TRBV27 and TRBJ1-2; 12 nucleotides match TRBD1. J lost 4 bases, V lost 3 bases, and 15 bases had no gene match. The CDR3 totals 19 residues. From germline, CDR1 is MNHEY and CDR2 SMNVEV (reference sequence). The CDR3 nucleotides read TGTGCCAGCAGTTTGAGAGTCGGGACAGGGGGCTGGCGCTTCTATGGCTACACCTTC. Its translation is CASSLRVGTGGWRFYGYTF.

The chain has TRBV18 and TRBJ1-1, with a weak D call TRBD1 (6 bases). Germline V CDR1 and CDR2: KGHSH, LQKENI. V lost 0 bases and J 1 base, leaving 9 bases between the germline ends. The CDR3 extends over 15 amino acids. The CDR3 DNA reads as TGTGCCAGCTCACCACCGGGGGGGCCGAACACTGAAGCTTTCTTT. Its translation: CASSPPGGPNTEAFF.

The J gene is TRBJ1-5, the V gene TRBV11-2, with unresolved D. CDR1 and CDR2 from the germline V gene are SGHAT and FQNNGV. V lost 6 bases, J lost 3 bases, and 6 bases lay in between. The CDR3 consists of 12 residues. The CDR3: CASSLNNQPQHF. The CDR3 nucleotides are TGTGCCAGCAGTTTAAACAATCAGCCCCAGCATTTT.

The chain uses TRBV19 and TRBJ2-7; D uncertain. Germline CDR1 is LNHDA and CDR2 is SQIVND (reference sequence). There are 16 residues in the CDR3. With 1 base removed from V and 3 bases from J, the gap between germline ends came to 16 bases. CDR3 residues: CASSIARVPSFYEQYF. In DNA, the CDR3 is TGTGCCAGTAGTATAGCCCGGGTACCGTCCTTCTACGAGCAGTACTTC.

This chain connects TRBV5-1 to TRBJ2-3; 8 bases agree with TRBD2. CDR3 length equals 16 residues. Germline CDR1 and CDR2: SGHRS and YFSETQ. The ends lost 0 bases at V and 2 bases at J; junction bases unmatched: 5. CDR3 DNA: TGCGCCAGCAGCTTGGCCCCGGGAGGGGACACAGATACGCAGTATTTT. Protein product: CASSLAPGGDTDTQYF.

This chain connects TRBV27 to TRBJ2-7; 10 bases agree with TRBD2. The CDR3 has 13 residues. The germline gives CDR1 MNHEY, CDR2 SMNVEV (reference sequence). V gave up 10 bases and J gave up 6 bases; unmatched junction bases: 9. In DNA, the CDR3 is TGTGCCAAACCAAGCGGGAGGGCCGTCGAGCAGTACTTC. It specifies CAKPSGRAVEQYF.

Of note for this clone: This same CDR3 is encoded by further DNA sequences in the sample. The chain joins TRBV5-1 to TRBJ2-3; D ambiguous. The CDR3 totals 14 residues. CDR1 and CDR2 (germline): SGHRS, YFSETQ. The ends were cut back, 0 bases at V and 0 bases at J, with 5 bases in the middle. The CDR3 nucleotides read TGCGCCAGCAGCTTGGGTCAGAGCACAGATACGCAGTATTTT. Translation gives CASSLGQSTDTQYF.

The genes are TRBV4-1 and TRBJ2-5; 9 nucleotides agree with TRBD2. The J call may not be correct, given that the DNA end is closer to TRBJ2-7. This CDR3 comprises 17 residues. From germline, CDR1 is MGHRA and CDR2 YSYEKL. The CDR3 nucleotides are TGCGCCAGCAGCCAAGAGGGGGGGCTAGCGGGAATTTACGAGCAGTACTTC. It yields the protein CASSQEGGLAGIYEQYF.

The chain recombines TRBV20-1 with TRBJ1-1; no reliable D call. Trimming shortened V by 4 bases and J by 1 base, and 4 bases separated the two germline ends. CDR3 size: 11 residues. Germline V gene data show CDR1 as DFQATT and CDR2 as SNEGSKA (reference sequence). The CDR3 reads CSAIGNTEAFF. CDR3 bases: TGCAGTGCTATTGGGAACACTGAAGCTTTCTTT.

V is TRBV10-3 and J is TRBJ2-3; D call uncertain. Germline-derived CDR1 and CDR2 are ENHRY and SYGVKD. CDR3 length: 13 amino acids. V was trimmed by 6 bases and J by 6 bases, leaving 13 bases between them. CDR3 sequence reads: CAISDDSWDTQYF. Written as DNA, the CDR3 is TGTGCCATCAGCGATGACTCGTGGGATACGCAGTATTTT.

This clone occurred once. The V gene is TRBV2, the J gene TRBJ2-1; D uncertain. Deletions cut 3 bases from V and 5 bases from J, with 8 bases between. The CDR3 spans 13 residues. The germline CDR1 and CDR2 sequences are SNHLY and FYNNEI. The CDR3 DNA is TGTGCCAGCAGTGACGGGTCACACAATGAGCAGTTCTTC. Its protein product is CASSDGSHNEQFF.

This clone was counted a few times. The rearrangement links TRBV7-6 to TRBJ1-5; no firm D call. The V and J ends lost 1 base and 4 bases respectively, with 5 bases between them. In germline, CDR1 is SGHVS, CDR2 FNYEAQ. The CDR3 extends over 13 amino acids. CDR3 bases: TGTGCCAGCAGCTTAGTCCCGAATCAGCCCCAGCATTTT. This encodes CASSLVPNQPQHF. The whole variable domain, filled in from reference TRBV7-6 and TRBJ1-5, reads GAGVSQSPRYKVTKRGQDVALRCDPISGHVSLYWYRQALGQGPEFLTYFNYEAQQDKSGLPNDRFSAERPEGSISTLTIQRTEQRDSAMYRCASSLVPNQPQHFGDGTRLSIL.

This clone was seen a handful of times. The genes are TRBV18 and TRBJ2-2; 9 bases are a match to TRBD1. The germline CDR1 and CDR2 sequences are KGHSH and LQKENI. The CDR3 is 15 residues long. V was pared by 4 bases and J by 3 bases, with 3 bases of the junction left unmatched. The CDR3: CASSQQGAYTGELFF. The CDR3 coding sequence is TGTGCCAGCTCACAACAGGGGGCATACACCGGGGAGCTGTTTTTT.

The chain is built from TRBV27 and TRBJ1-4; D possibly corresponds to TRBD1 (5 bases). Germline V CDR1 and CDR2: MNHEY, SMNVEV (reference sequence). This CDR3 comprises 15 residues. V lost 4 bases to trimming and J lost 8 bases, with 17 bases between them. CDR3 coding DNA: TGTGCCAGCAGTTCCGGACACGGGACCTCGGAAAAACTGTTTTTT. It translates to CASSSGHGTSEKLFF.

The genes are TRBV10-1 and TRBJ2-5; 9 positions match TRBD1. The J call may be faulty, since TRBJ2-7 better matches the DNA end. Germline loops: CDR1 WNHNN, CDR2 SYGVQD (reference sequence). The CDR3 totals 15 residues. Written as DNA, the CDR3 is TGCGCCAGCAGTGCCGAAGGGACAGGGTCCTACGAGCAGTACTTC. Encoded protein: CASSAEGTGSYEQYF.

The chain uses TRBV2 and TRBJ1-1, with 7 positions matching TRBD1. The junction had 11 bases not matched to a gene; V was cut back by 6 bases and J by 4 bases. Germline CDR1 SNHLY, CDR2 FYNNEI. The CDR3 runs to 15 residues. The CDR3 region is CASRLTTGVGTEAFF. The CDR3 DNA follows: TGTGCCAGCAGGCTAACCACAGGGGTCGGCACTGAAGCTTTCTTT. Combining the CDR3 with reference TRBV2 and TRBJ1-1 gives the whole variable domain EPEVTQTPSHQVTQMGQEVILRCVPISNHLYFYWYRQILGQKVEFLVSFYNNEISEKSEIFDDQFSVERPDGSNFTLKIRSTKLEDSAMYFCASRLTTGVGTEAFFGQGTRLTVV.

The chain uses TRBV6-4 and TRBJ2-1; 11 bases fit TRBD2. Germline values: CDR1 MRHNA, CDR2 SNTAGT. The CDR3 is 15 amino acids. With V trimmed by 6 bases and J by 1 base, 2 bases remained unmatched. The CDR3 reads CASRVAGGSYNEQFF. The CDR3, as DNA: TGTGCCAGCAGAGTAGCGGGAGGGTCCTACAATGAGCAGTTCTTC.

This clone was picked up one time. This rearrangement joins TRBV5-1 to TRBJ2-5, with TRBD2 matching 8 bases. V lost 4 bases and J lost 5; bases outside the gene matches: 10. Germline CDR1 is SGHRS and CDR2 is YFSETQ. CDR3 size: 15 residues. CDR3 amino acids: CASSPPEAGVETQYF. The CDR3 coding sequence is TGCGCCAGCAGCCCTCCTGAAGCGGGAGTTGAGACCCAGTACTTC.

This chain uses TRBV7-2 with TRBJ2-3; D might be TRBD1 or TRBD2, each matching 5 bases. Germline lookup yields CDR1 SGHTA and CDR2 FQGNSA. The CDR3 contains 14 residues. V lost 5 bases, J lost 3 bases, and 12 bases lay in between. The CDR3 is CASSRTTRTDTQYF. CDR3 coding DNA: TGTGCCAGCAGCCGGACAACTAGAACAGATACGCAGTATTTT. The entire variable domain, with the rest obtained from reference TRBV7-2 and TRBJ2-3, is as follows: GAGVSQSPSNKVTEKGKDVELRCDPISGHTALYWYRQSLGQGLEFLIYFQGNSAPDKSGLPSDRFSAERTGGSVSTLTIQRTQQEDSAVYLCASSRTTRTDTQYFGPGTRLTVL.

This sequence joins TRBV6-6 and TRBJ2-3; 11 bases match TRBD1. Germline CDR1 reads MNHNY; CDR2 reads SVGAGI (reference sequence). The CDR3 runs to 16 residues. V shed 6 bases, J shed 3 bases, and the junction held 8 bases outside the gene matches. CDR3 sequence reads: CASRPPGTGGTDTQYF. For the CDR3, the DNA is TGTGCCAGCAGACCCCCCGGGACAGGGGGAACAGATACGCAGTATTTT.

V gene TRBV29-1 combines with J gene TRBJ2-7, with TRBD1 as a possible D gene (5 bases). Trimming shortened V by 5 bases and J by 1 base, and 15 bases separated the two germline ends. The CDR3 loop spans 14 amino acids. Germline loops: CDR1 SQVTM, CDR2 ANQGSEA. The CDR3, as DNA: TGCAGCGTTTGGACCGTAGGGGCGTCCTACGAGCAGTACTTC. Its protein product is CSVWTVGASYEQYF.

J is TRBJ1-6 and V is TRBV2, with D maybe TRBD1 (6 bases). The V gene's germline CDR1 is SNHLY and CDR2 FYNNEI. The germline V and J ends were trimmed by 6 bases and 7 bases, with 13 bases remaining between them. CDR3 length: 14 amino acids. CDR3 coding DNA: TGTGCCAGCAGGACTCAGGGGCGGAATTCACCCCTCCACTTT. Translation gives CASRTQGRNSPLHF.

The chain has TRBV7-8 and TRBJ2-7; 10 nucleotides line up with TRBD2. V trimming: 2 bases; J trimming: 2 bases; junction bases outside the gene matches: 3. Germline V gene lookup returns CDR1 SGHVS and CDR2 FQNEAQ. The CDR3 is made up of 15 amino acids. The chain's CDR3 is CASSLSSGGTYEQYF. For the CDR3, the DNA is TGTGCCAGCAGCTTATCTAGCGGGGGAACCTACGAGCAGTACTTC.

The DNA for the CDR3 is TGCGCCAGCAGCCCCGACGGACTAGCCTCGGCCGGCGAGCAGTACTTC. Its translation: CASSPDGLASAGEQYF. V and J are TRBV5-1 and TRBJ2-5, with 8 bases matching TRBD2. The J call may be in error: the DNA end matches TRBJ2-7 better. CDR3 length: 16 residues. The germline gives CDR1 SGHRS, CDR2 YFSETQ.

The chain employs TRBV28 and TRBJ1-2; no clear D. The CDR3 consists of 12 residues. V was shortened by 2 bases and J by 6 bases, with 7 bases between the two germline ends. Germline CDR1 and CDR2: MDHEN and SYDVKM. CDR3 sequence reads: CASSLEWHGYTF. In DNA, the CDR3 is TGTGCCAGCAGTTTAGAGTGGCATGGCTACACCTTC.

The chain joins TRBV4-1 to TRBJ2-3; D is undetermined. V lost 4 bases, J lost 3 bases, and 8 bases lay in between. This CDR3 has 13 amino acids. Germline loops: CDR1 MGHRA, CDR2 YSYEKL. The CDR3 DNA sequence: TGCGCCAGCAGCCCACCCACGACAGATACGCAGTATTTT. It codes for CASSPPTTDTQYF.

The rearrangement links TRBV10-3 to TRBJ1-2, with a tentative D call TRBD1 (5 bases). Germline CDR1 reads ENHRY; CDR2 reads SYGVKD. This CDR3 has 15 amino acids. V was cut by 4 bases and J by 3 bases, with 15 bases left in between. The CDR3 protein is CAISGTTDSDYGYTF. CDR3 DNA: TGTGCCATCAGTGGGACCACTGACAGCGACTATGGCTACACCTTC.

The genes are TRBV7-9 and TRBJ1-6; 9 bases agree with TRBD1. The CDR3 runs 14 residues. Germline V gene data show CDR1 as SEHNR and CDR2 as FQNEAQ (reference sequence). V trimming: 5 bases; J trimming: 10 bases; junction bases outside the gene matches: 6. The CDR3 nucleotides read TGTGCCAGCAGCGCCGGGACAGGGAGATCACCCCTCCACTTT. Amino acids: CASSAGTGRSPLHF.

The rearrangement links TRBV1 to TRBJ1-4. TRBV1 counts as a pseudogene. The length of the CDR3 is 20 residues. CDR3 loop: CTSSQIRGQGEGEPNEKLFF. The CDR3 DNA sequence: TGCACCAGCAGCCAGATCAGAGGGCAGGGTGAAGGTGAACCGAATGAAAAACTGTTTTTT.

The V and J genes are TRBV27 and TRBJ2-7; 9 positions match TRBD2. Per germline, CDR1 MNHEY and CDR2 SMNVEV (reference sequence). This CDR3 has 15 amino acids. Losses at the gene ends were 4 bases for V and 6 bases for J; bases not matched to a gene: 10. The CDR3 spells CASSSRVAGEGEQYF. The DNA for the CDR3 is TGTGCCAGCAGTTCCAGGGTAGCGGGAGAGGGCGAGCAGTACTTC.